This T cell receptor (beta chain) was sequenced in a study of blood T cell repertoires in COVID-19. At the level of the study: Researchers got acute and convalescent COVID-19 samples from the United States, Italy and Spain.

Method: immunoSEQ multiplex PCR; TCRdb's copy keeps in-frame clones and lacks some. The data contain about 220,000 clones, roughly 82% of them singletons. This clone showed up just a few times. V was trimmed by 1 base and J by 5 bases, leaving 8 bases between them. Germline loops: CDR1 MGHDK, CDR2 SYGVNS. The CDR3 runs to 13 residues. Specimen: peripheral blood. The chain recombines TRBV25-1 with TRBJ1-1, with D hard to call. This TCR was recovered from a man in his fifties with active or convalescent COVID-19. The CDR3 spells CASSEFGQTEAFF. The CDR3 coding sequence is TGTGCCAGCAGTGAATTTGGGCAGACTGAAGCTTTCTTT.